Below are 9 T cell receptor beta chains sequenced from a single sample in a study of PD-L1 blockade in urothelial cancer. Time point: pretreatment peripheral blood. TCRdb's table, derived via immunoSEQ multiplex PCR, lists solely in-frame clones and lacks some. The table records around 45,000 clones, approximately 85% of them present only once. Sequences were derived from PBMCs, sampled around atezolizumab (anti-PD-L1) treatment. All receptors come from a man aged 50 or older with urothelial cancer.

This rearrangement joins TRBV19 to TRBJ2-7; 11 bases are a match to TRBD2. Per the germline V gene, CDR1 is LNHDA and CDR2 is SQIVND (reference sequence). The CDR3 is 16 residues long. V gave up 6 bases and J gave up 2 bases; unmatched junction bases: 9. CDR3 protein: CASRDPGTSGTYEQYF. Written as DNA, the CDR3 is TGTGCCAGTAGGGACCCAGGGACTAGCGGTACCTACGAGCAGTACTTC. Together with reference TRBV19 and TRBJ2-7, the CDR3 gives the full variable domain: DGGITQSPKYLFRKEGQNVTLSCEQNLNHDAMYWYRQDPGQGLRLIYYSQIVNDFQKGDIAEGYSVSREKKESFPLTVTSAQKNPTAFYLCASRDPGTSGTYEQYFGPGTRLTVT.

The chain couples TRBV9 to TRBJ1-2; 9 bases match TRBD1. The CDR3 length is 14 residues. Germline V CDR1 and CDR2: SGDLS, YYNGEE. With 4 bases clipped from V and 4 bases from J, the junction kept 5 bases outside the gene matches. The CDR3 bases are TGTGCCAGCAGCCGGGACAGGGCCCTCTATGGCTACACCTTC. Translated: CASSRDRALYGYTF.

This clone was counted once. The chain combines TRBV2 with TRBJ1-5, with unresolved D. V dropped 3 bases and J dropped 9 bases, with 6 bases sitting between them. The CDR3 runs to 11 residues. The germline gives CDR1 SNHLY, CDR2 FYNNEI. CDR3 amino acids: CASSDIGPQHF. CDR3 sequence (DNA): TGTGCCAGCAGTGATATCGGGCCCCAGCATTTT.

V is TRBV6-5 and J is TRBJ1-1, with a possible D match to TRBD1 (5 bases). CDR1 is MNHEY, CDR2 SVGAGI, per germline. This CDR3 spans 12 amino acids. The V and J ends lost 2 bases and 11 bases respectively, with 12 bases between them. In nucleotides, the CDR3 is TGTGCCAGCAGTTACCCTAAGCACAGGGCTTTCTTT. Translated, it gives CASSYPKHRAFF.

The V call is TRBV5-1, the J call TRBJ2-5; a possible D gene is TRBD2 (7 bases). CDR3 length: 14 amino acids. Trimming took 4 bases from V and 3 from J, leaving 13 bases between them. Germline V lookup: CDR1 SGHRS, CDR2 YFSETQ. For the CDR3, the DNA is TGCGCCAGCAGCATGTGGGGGGGCGAAGAGACCCAGTACTTC. Protein product: CASSMWGGEETQYF.

CDR3 DNA sequence: TGTGCCAGTAGTAAGCAGGGGGCGGCCTATAATTCACCCCTCCACTTT. Translated: CASSKQGAAYNSPLHF. The chain joins TRBV19 to TRBJ1-6, with TRBD1 matching 8 bases. CDR1 and CDR2 from the germline V gene are LNHDA and SQIVND (reference sequence). V trimming: 4 bases; J trimming: 2 bases; junction bases outside the gene matches: 4. This CDR3 has 16 residues.

The chain uses TRBV7-8 and TRBJ1-3; 8 bases are a match to TRBD1. This CDR3 has 14 residues. The germline CDR1 and CDR2 sequences are SGHVS and FQNEAQ. Trimming cost V 5 bases and J 4 bases; bases outside gene matches: 4. As DNA, the CDR3 is TGTGCCAGCAGCCTCAGGGGGCTCGGAAACACCATATATTTT. Translated: CASSLRGLGNTIYF.

The chain links TRBV28 to TRBJ1-1; possibly TRBD1 for D (5 bases). Per germline, CDR1 MDHEN and CDR2 SYDVKM. This CDR3 region has 16 residues. Trimming shortened V by 0 bases and J by 1 base, and 12 bases separated the two germline ends. In DNA, the CDR3 is TGTGCCAGCAGTTTATGGAACGTAGGGGCGAACACTGAAGCTTTCTTT. As protein: CASSLWNVGANTEAFF.

This chain joins TRBV11-2 and TRBJ2-2; tentative D call: TRBD2 (5 bases). Per germline, CDR1 SGHAT and CDR2 FQNNGV. V was clipped by 6 bases and J by 4 bases, with 12 bases between them. This CDR3 spans 14 amino acids. CDR3: CASRLSRGTGELFF. Written as DNA, the CDR3 is TGTGCCAGCAGGTTATCTCGGGGCACCGGGGAGCTGTTTTTT.